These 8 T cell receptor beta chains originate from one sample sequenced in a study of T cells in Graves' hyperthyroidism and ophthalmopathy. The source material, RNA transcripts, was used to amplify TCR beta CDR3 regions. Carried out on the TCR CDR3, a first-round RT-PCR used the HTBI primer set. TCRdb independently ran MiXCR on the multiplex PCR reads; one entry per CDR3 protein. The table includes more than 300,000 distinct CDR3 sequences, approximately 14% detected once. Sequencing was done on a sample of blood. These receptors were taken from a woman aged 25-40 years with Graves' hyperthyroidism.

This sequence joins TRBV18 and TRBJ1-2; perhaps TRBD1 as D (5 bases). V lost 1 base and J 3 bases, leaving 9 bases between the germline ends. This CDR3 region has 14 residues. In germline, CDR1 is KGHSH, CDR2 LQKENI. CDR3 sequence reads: CASSPRRVDYGYTF. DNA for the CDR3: TGTGCCAGCTCACCACGCAGGGTGGACTATGGCTACACCTTC.

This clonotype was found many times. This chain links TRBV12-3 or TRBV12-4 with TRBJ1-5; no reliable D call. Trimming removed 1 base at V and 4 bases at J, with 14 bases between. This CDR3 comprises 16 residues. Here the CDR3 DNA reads TGTGCCAGCAGTTTAGTTTACGCGACAAGAAATCAGCCCCAGCATTTT. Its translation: CASSLVYATRNQPQHF.

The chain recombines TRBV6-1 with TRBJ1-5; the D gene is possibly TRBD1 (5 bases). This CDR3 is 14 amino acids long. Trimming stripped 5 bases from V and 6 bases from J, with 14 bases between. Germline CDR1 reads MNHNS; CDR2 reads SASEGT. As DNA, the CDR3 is TGTGCCAGCAGTCCAGAGGGGCTGCGTCAGCCCCAGCATTTT. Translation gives CASSPEGLRQPQHF.

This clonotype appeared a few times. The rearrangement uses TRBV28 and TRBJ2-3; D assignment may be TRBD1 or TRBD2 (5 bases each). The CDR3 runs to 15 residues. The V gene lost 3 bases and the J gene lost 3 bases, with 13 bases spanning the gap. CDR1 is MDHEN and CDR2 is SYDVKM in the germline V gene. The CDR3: CASSFNSWGTDTQYF. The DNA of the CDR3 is TGTGCCAGCAGTTTTAATAGCTGGGGGACAGATACGCAGTATTTT.

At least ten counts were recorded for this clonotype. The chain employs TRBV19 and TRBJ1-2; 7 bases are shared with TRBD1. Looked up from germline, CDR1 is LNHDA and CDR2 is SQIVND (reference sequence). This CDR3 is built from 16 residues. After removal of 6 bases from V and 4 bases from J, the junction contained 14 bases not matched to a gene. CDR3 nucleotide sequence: TGTGCCAGTAGATCCAAACGGGACAGTAGACGCTATGGCTACACCTTC. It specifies CASRSKRDSRRYGYTF.

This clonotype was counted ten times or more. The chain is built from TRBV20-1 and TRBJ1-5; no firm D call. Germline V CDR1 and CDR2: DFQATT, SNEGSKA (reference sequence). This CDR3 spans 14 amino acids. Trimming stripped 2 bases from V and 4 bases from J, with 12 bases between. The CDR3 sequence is CSARHGRLNQPQHF. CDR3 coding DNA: TGCAGTGCTAGACATGGCAGATTGAATCAGCCCCAGCATTTT.

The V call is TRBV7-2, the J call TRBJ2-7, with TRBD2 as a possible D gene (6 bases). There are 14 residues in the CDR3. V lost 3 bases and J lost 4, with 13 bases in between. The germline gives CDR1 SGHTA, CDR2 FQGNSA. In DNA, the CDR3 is TGTGCCAGCAGCTTGGGTCGGGAGAAGTACGAGCAGTACTTC. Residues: CASSLGREKYEQYF.

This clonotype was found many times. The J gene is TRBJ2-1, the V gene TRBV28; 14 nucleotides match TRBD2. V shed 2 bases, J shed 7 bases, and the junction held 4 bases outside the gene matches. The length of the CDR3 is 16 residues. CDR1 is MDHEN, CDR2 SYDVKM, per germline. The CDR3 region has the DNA TGTGCCAGCAGTTTAAAGGGACTAGCGGGAGCGAATGAGCAGTTCTTC. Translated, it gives CASSLKGLAGANEQFF.